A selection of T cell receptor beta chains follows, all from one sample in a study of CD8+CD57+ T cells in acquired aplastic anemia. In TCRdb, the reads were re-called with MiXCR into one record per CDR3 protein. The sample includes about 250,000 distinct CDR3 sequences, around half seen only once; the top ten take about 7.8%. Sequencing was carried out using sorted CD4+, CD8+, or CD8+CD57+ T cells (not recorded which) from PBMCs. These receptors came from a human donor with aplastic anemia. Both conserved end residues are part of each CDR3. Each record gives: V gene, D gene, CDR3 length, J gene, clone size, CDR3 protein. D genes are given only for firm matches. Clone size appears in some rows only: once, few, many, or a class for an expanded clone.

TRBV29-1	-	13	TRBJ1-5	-	CSVAFGPAGTQHF
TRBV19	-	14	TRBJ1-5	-	CASSPSRANQPQHF
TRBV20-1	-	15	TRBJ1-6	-	CSARVSGAASSPLHF
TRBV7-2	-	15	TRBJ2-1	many	CASSLRGGPYNEQFF
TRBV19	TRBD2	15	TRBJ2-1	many	CASSPGLAGSYEQFF
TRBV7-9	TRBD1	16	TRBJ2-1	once	CASSQGEGTGHDEQFF
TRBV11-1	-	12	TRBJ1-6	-	CASSAITGKYLF
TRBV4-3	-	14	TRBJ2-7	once	CASSRDRTSVEQYF
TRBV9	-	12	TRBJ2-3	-	CASSVEDNEQYF
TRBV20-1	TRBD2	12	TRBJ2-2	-	CSARLGTRRLFF
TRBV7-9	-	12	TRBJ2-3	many	CASSLEGYTQYF
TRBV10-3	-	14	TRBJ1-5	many	CAIWDSRGNQPQHF
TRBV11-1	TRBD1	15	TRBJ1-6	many	CASSRETGGNSPLHF
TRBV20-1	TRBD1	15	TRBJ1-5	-	CSARDIGQGHQPQHF
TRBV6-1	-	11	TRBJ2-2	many	CASSGTGELFF
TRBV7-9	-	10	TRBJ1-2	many	CASSANGYTF
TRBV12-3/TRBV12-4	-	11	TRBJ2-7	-	CASSTTSEQYF
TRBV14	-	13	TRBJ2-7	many	CASSQSGSYEQYF
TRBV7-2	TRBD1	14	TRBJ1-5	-	CASSKRGPNQPQHF
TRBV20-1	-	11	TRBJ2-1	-	CSARGYNEQFF
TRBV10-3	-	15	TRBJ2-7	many	CAISLRDRVRDEQYF
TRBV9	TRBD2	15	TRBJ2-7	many	CASDCQSSGDYEQYF
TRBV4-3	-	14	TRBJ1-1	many	CASSQDAVNTEAFF
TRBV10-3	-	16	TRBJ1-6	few	CAISEQGSSYNSPLHF
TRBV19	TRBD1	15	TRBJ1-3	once	CASSRSTGEGNTIYF
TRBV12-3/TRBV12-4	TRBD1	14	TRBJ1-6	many	CASSGQVYNSPLHF
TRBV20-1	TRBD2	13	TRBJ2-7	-	CSAQGLADYEQYF
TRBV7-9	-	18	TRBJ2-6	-	CASSTRQRLSSGANVLTF
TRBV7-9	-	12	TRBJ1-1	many	CASSIINTEAFF
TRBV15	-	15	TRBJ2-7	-	CATSRVLGARVEQYF
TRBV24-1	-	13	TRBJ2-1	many	CATSEPTTNEQFF
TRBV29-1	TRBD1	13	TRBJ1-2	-	CSVDGTGGSGYTF
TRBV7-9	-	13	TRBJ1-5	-	CASSLVADQPQHF
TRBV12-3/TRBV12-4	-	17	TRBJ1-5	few	CASSLWGAPGSNQPQHF
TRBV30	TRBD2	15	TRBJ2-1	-	CAWSLRAGEPNEQFF
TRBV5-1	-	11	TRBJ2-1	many	CASSPDNEQFF
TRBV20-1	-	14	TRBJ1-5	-	CSASESSSEQPQHF
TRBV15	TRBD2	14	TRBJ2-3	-	CATSREGGTDTQYF
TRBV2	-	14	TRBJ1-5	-	CASNWGDSNQPQHF